Detailed here is one T cell receptor (beta chain). The data belong to a study of T cell changes during pregnancy in multiple sclerosis. Trimming removed 5 bases from V and 1 base from J, with 12 bases in between. Looked up from germline, CDR1 is SGHRS and CDR2 is YFSETQ. There are 14 residues in the CDR3. Assay used: immunoSEQ multiplex PCR; TCRdb lists only in-frame clones, some missing. The sample has approximately 49,000 clones; roughly 88% are singletons. This sequence joins TRBV5-1 and TRBJ1-1, with D unclear. The specimen was CD4+ T cells from peripheral blood mononuclear cells, collected in the second trimester of pregnancy. The receptor was derived from a female donor with multiple sclerosis, enrolled in a pregnancy study. This CDR3 is CASSSGGKNTEAFF. CDR3 DNA sequence: TGCGCCAGCAGTTCTGGCGGCAAGAACACTGAAGCTTTCTTT.